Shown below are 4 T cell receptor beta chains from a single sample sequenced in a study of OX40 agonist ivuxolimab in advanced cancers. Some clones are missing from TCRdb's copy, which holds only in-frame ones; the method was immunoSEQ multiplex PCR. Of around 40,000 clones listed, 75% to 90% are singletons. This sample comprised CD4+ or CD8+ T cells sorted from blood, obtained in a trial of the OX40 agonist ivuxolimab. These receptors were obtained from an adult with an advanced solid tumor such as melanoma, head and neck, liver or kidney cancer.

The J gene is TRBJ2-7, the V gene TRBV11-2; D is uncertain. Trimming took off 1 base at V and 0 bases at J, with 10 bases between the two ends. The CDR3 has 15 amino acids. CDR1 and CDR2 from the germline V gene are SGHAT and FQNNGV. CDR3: CASSLGQAPSYEQYF. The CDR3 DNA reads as TGTGCCAGCAGCTTAGGGCAGGCCCCCTCCTACGAGCAGTACTTC.

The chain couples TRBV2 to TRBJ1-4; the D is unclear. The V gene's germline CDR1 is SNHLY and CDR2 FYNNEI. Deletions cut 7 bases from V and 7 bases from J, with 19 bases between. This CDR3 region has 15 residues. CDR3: CASKVGSARGEKLFF. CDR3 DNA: TGTGCCAGCAAGGTTGGCAGCGCCAGAGGTGAAAAACTGTTTTTT.

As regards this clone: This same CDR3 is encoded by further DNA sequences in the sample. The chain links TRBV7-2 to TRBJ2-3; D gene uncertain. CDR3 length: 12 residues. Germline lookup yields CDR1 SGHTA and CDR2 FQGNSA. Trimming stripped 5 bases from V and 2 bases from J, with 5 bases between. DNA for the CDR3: TGTGCCAGCAGCCCATACACAGATACGCAGTATTTT. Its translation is CASSPYTDTQYF.

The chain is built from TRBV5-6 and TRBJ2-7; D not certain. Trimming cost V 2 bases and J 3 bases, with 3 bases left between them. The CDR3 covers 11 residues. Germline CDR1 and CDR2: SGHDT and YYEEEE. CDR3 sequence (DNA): TGTGCCAGCAGCTTAAACTACGAGCAGTACTTC. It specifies CASSLNYEQYF.